Included here is one T cell receptor (beta chain) sequence, with context. Germline assignment: CDR1 KGHSH and CDR2 LQKENI. The CDR3 extends over 14 amino acids. Trimming removed 3 bases from V and 4 bases from J, with 13 bases in between. This entry is derived from a study of cytomegalovirus exposure and HLA in healthy donors. The PCR contained 60 Vbeta and 13 Jbeta primers. Some clones are missing from TCRdb's copy, which holds only in-frame ones; the method was immunoSEQ multiplex PCR. The sample has roughly 150,000 clones, approximately 81% seen once; the top ten hold about 2.3%. V is TRBV18 and J is TRBJ2-7; the D gene is possibly TRBD1 (6 bases). The sequence came from a woman in her late teens or twenties in good health and CMV-seronegative. The sequencing input was PBMCs. CDR3 protein: CASSPRDKLYEQYF. The CDR3 DNA reads TGTGCCAGCTCACCGAGGGACAAGCTTTACGAGCAGTACTTC.